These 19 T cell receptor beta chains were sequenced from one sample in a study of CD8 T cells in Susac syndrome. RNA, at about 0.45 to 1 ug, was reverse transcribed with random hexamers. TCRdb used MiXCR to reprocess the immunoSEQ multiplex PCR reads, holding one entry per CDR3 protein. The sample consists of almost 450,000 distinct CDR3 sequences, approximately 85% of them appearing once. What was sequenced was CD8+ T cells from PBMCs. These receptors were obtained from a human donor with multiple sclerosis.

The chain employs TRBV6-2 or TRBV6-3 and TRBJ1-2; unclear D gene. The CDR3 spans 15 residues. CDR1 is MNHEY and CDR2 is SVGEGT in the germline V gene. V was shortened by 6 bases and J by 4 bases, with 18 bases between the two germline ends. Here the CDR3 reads CASSLLQTALYGYTF. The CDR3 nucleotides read TGTGCCAGCAGCTTATTGCAGACCGCCCTCTATGGCTACACCTTC.

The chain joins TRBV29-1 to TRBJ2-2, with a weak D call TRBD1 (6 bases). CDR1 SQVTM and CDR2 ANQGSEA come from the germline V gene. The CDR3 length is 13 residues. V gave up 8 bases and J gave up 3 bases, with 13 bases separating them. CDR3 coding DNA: TGCAGCTGTTCGGACAGCTACACCGGGGAGCTGTTTTTT. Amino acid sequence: CSCSDSYTGELFF.

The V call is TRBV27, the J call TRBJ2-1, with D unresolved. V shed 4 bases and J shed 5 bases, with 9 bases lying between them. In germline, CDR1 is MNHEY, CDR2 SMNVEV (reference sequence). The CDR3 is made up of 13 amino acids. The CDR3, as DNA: TGTGCCAGCAGTTCTCGACGGAACAATGAGCAGTTCTTC. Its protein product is CASSSRRNNEQFF.

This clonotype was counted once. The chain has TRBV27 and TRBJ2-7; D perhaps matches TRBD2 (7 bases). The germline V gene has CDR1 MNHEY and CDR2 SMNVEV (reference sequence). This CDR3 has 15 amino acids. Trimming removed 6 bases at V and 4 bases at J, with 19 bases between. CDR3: CASSGGHLPRYEQYF. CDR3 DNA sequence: TGTGCCAGCAGCGGGGGGCACCTACCCCGTTACGAGCAGTACTTC.

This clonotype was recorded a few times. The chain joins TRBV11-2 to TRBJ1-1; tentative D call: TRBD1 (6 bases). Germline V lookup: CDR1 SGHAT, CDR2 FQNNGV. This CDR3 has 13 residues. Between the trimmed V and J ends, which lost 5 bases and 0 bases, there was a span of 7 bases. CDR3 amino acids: CASSEGVNTEAFF. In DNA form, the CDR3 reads TGTGCCAGCAGCGAGGGGGTGAACACTGAAGCTTTCTTT.

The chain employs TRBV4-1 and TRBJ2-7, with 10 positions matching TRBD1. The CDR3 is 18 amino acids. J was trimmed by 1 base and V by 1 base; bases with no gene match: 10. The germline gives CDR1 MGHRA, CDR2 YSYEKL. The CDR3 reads CASSQVWVGTGDSYEQYF. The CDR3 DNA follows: TGCGCCAGCAGCCAAGTGTGGGTAGGGACAGGGGATTCCTACGAGCAGTACTTC.

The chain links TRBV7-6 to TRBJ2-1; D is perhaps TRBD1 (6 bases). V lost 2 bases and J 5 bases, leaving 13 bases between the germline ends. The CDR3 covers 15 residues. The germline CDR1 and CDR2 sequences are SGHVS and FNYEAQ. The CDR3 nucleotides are TGTGCCAGCAGCTTACCTTTAACAGGGAACAATGAGCAGTTCTTC. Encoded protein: CASSLPLTGNNEQFF.

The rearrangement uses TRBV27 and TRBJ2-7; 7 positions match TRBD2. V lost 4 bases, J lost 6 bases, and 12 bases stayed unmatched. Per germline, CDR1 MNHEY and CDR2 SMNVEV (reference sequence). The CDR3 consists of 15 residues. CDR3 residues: CASSSFGREMSEQYF. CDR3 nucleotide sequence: TGTGCCAGCAGTTCGTTCGGGCGGGAGATGAGCGAGCAGTACTTC.

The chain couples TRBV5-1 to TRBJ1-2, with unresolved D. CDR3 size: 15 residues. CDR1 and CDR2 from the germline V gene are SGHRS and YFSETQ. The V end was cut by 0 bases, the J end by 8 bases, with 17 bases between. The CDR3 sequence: CASSLAGEATSGYTF. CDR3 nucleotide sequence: TGCGCCAGCAGCTTGGCTGGGGAGGCGACGAGCGGCTACACCTTC.

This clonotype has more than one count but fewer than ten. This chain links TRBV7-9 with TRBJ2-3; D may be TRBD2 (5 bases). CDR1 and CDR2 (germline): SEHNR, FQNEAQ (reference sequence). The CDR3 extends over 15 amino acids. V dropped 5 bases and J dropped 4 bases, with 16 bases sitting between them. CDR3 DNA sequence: TGTGCCAGCAGCCGGGGAGACGCTCGCCCAGATACGCAGTATTTT. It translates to CASSRGDARPDTQYF.

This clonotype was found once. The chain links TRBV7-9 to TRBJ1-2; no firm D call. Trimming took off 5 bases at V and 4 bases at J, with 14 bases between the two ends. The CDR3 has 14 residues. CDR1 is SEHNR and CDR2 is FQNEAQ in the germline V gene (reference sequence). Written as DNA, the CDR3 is TGTGCCAGCAGCCCCTTATCGGCGAGCTATGGCTACACCTTC. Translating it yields CASSPLSASYGYTF.

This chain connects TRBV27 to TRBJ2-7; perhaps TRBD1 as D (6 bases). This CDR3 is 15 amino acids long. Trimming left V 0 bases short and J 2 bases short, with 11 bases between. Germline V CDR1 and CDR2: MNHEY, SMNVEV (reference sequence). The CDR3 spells CASSLSGALAYEQYF. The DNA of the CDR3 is TGTGCCAGCAGTTTATCGGGGGCATTGGCCTACGAGCAGTACTTC.

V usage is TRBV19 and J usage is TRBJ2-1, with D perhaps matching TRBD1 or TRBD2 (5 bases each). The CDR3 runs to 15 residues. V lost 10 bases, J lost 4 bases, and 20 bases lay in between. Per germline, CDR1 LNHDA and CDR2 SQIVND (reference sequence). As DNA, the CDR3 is TGTGCCACCGCCGGGACCCCAAGGGGATACAATGAGCAGTTCTTC. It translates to CATAGTPRGYNEQFF.

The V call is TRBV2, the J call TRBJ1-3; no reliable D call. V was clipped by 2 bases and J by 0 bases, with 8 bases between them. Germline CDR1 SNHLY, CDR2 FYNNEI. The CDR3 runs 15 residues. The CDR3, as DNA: TGTGCCAGCAGTGAATTTGGATCCTCTGGAAACACCATATATTTT. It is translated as CASSEFGSSGNTIYF.

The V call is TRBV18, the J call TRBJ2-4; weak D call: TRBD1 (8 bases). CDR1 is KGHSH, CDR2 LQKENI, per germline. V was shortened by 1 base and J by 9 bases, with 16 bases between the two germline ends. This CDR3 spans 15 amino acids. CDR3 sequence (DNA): TGTGCCAGCTCACCACGAGGACAGGGAGGGATCATTCAGTACTTC. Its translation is CASSPRGQGGIIQYF. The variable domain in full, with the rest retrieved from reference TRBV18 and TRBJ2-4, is NAGVMQNPRHLVRRRGQEARLRCSPMKGHSHVYWYRQLPEEGLKFMVYLQKENIIDESGMPKERFSAEFPKEGPSILRIQQVVRGDSAAYFCASSPRGQGGIIQYFGAGTRLSVL.

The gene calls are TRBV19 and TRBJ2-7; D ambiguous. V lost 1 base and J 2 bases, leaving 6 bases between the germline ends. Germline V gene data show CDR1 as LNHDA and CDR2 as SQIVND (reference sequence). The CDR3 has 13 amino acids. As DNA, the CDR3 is TGTGCCAGTAGTATAGTCTGGACCTACGAGCAGTACTTC. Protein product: CASSIVWTYEQYF.

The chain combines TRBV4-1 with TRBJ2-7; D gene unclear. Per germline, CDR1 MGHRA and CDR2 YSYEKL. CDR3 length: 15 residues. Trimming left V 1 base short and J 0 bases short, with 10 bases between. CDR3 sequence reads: CASSQGTESSYEQYF. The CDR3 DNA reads TGCGCCAGCAGCCAAGGGACGGAGAGCTCCTACGAGCAGTACTTC.

This chain's CDR3 is CASSLVALPGELFF. CDR3 nucleotides: TGTGCCAGCAGCTTAGTAGCCTTACCCGGGGAGCTGTTTTTT. The chain links TRBV7-8 to TRBJ2-2; unclear D gene. The germline V gene has CDR1 SGHVS and CDR2 FQNEAQ. This CDR3 is built from 14 residues. V was shortened by 1 base and J by 6 bases, with 9 bases between the two germline ends.

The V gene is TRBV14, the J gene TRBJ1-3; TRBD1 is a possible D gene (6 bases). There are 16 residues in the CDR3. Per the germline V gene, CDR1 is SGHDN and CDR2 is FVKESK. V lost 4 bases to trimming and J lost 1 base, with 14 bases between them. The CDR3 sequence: CASSPAGTLSGNTIYF. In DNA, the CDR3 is TGTGCCAGCAGCCCGGCGGGGACATTATCTGGAAACACCATATATTTT.